A selection of T cell receptor beta chains follows, all from one sample in a study of siplizumab effects on memory and regulatory T cells. Libraries were prepared by immunoSEQ multiplex PCR; TCRdb keeps only in-frame clonotypes and omits some of them. The sample lists some 110,000 clones; 85% to 95% were seen once. Sequenced material: Tregs sorted from blood. These receptors were collected from a human donor in good health. The conserved cysteine and the conserved F or W are not part of the CDR3 here. The D gene is left open where the match is weak.

.	TRBJ2-7	TRBV5-1	ASSLGPHSSYEQY
.	TRBJ2-6	TRBV4-2	ASSQAPVSGANVLT
.	TRBJ2-2	TRBV2	ASSVDDLGELF
TRBD2	TRBJ2-7	TRBV18	ASSPTSGSYEQY
TRBD1	TRBJ2-7	TRBV5-4	ASSLYRGRTAVNEQY
.	TRBJ2-1	TRBV5-6	ASSFLSHGSYNEQF
TRBD2	TRBJ2-7	TRBV30	AWTHLAGRSYEQY
.	TRBJ1-3	TRBV15	ATSRVGNGNTIY
.	TRBJ1-1	TRBV29-1	SGGDPMGTEAF
.	TRBJ2-5	TRBV18	ASSQIQGGETQY
.	TRBJ1-1	TRBV5-6	ASSFTLISAEAF
.	TRBJ1-4	TRBV7-3	ASSPLTEEKLF
.	TRBJ2-3	TRBV29-1	SVETFYNRDGSTDTQY
.	TRBJ1-2	TRBV5-5	ASSLGRAFLGYT
TRBD1	TRBJ1-1	TRBV6-5	ASHRGWLPEAF
TRBD1	TRBJ2-7	TRBV27	ASSPQLPGQGAKEQY
.	TRBJ1-2	TRBV4-1	ASSQHIGIYGYT
TRBD2	TRBJ2-3	TRBV7-9	ASSVQAGGPQY
.	TRBJ1-1	TRBV18	ASSPEYRFIRGF
TRBD2	TRBJ2-7	TRBV10-3	AISESRLAGVSYEQY
.	TRBJ2-1	TRBV5-8	ASSLGDSGPSYNEQF
TRBD2	TRBJ2-1	TRBV11-1	ASSFLTSPHEQF
.	TRBJ2-5	TRBV28	ASSSPTVQETQY
.	TRBJ2-5	TRBV11-3	ASSVGWETQY
TRBD2	TRBJ2-3	TRBV4-1	ASSPRSGGAADTQY
TRBD1	TRBJ2-1	TRBV9	ASSPRTGSSYNEQF
TRBD2	TRBJ2-5	TRBV27	ASSPTSGVREY
TRBD1	TRBJ2-1	TRBV11-3	ASSIAGTGGNEQF
.	TRBJ2-6	TRBV7-2	ASSLPGANVLT
.	TRBJ1-2	TRBV5-6	ASSFATSYT
.	TRBJ2-2	TRBV30	AWSLVSGELF
.	TRBJ1-2	TRBV5-6	ASSLAGTGLNYGYT
TRBD1	TRBJ2-5	TRBV4-1	ASSHGQGGQETQY
.	TRBJ1-1	TRBV9	ASSFSTKNTEAF
TRBD2	TRBJ2-1	TRBV5-1	ASSRGGPRF
.	TRBJ2-5	TRBV10-3	AISESTFRFQETQY
.	TRBJ1-2	TRBV7-8	ASSVGSSVNGYT
TRBD1	TRBJ1-2	TRBV6-1	ASSDHPRDRGRGGYT
.	TRBJ2-5	TRBV11-3	ASSGGLLGFSETQY
TRBD2	TRBJ2-1	TRBV19	ASSTLAGGQGHEQF
TRBD2	TRBJ2-2	TRBV19	ASSIKRLAGVLAGELF
.	TRBJ1-3	TRBV6-5	ASSYSRAGNTIY
TRBD1	TRBJ2-6	TRBV19	ASKTGTGGSGANVLT
.	TRBJ1-2	TRBV5-1	ASSLAVGGSYGYT